This T cell receptor (beta chain) was recovered during a study of cytomegalovirus exposure and HLA in healthy donors. Study-wide results and caveats: In a later analysis, TCR beta V- and J-gene trimming showed a link to a missense DCLRE1C variant. While the bulk of TCR sequences proved rare, some public TCRs turned up in many donors. In a later analysis, around 18,000 TCR beta sequences were associated with HLA alleles at 0.05 false discovery rate.

Sampled while nominally healthy, donors likely had unrecorded immune exposures. 60 Vbeta and 13 Jbeta primers were used in PCR. Repertoires were generated with immunoSEQ multiplex PCR, while TCRdb's copy carries only in-frame clones and drops some. The table has some 140,000 clones, roughly 73% seen once. Germline CDR1 and CDR2: SQVTM and ANQGSEA. The CDR3 covers 17 residues. V shed 5 bases and J 4 bases; nucleotides not matched to a gene: 14. In regard to this clone: Its specificity is not known.

This rearrangement joins TRBV29-1 to TRBJ2-6, with 7 bases fitting TRBD1. Sequencing was done on a sample of PBMCs. This TCR derives from a woman in her forties in good health and CMV-seronegative. CDR3: CSVKTPLTGSGANVLTF. CDR3 bases: TGCAGCGTTAAGACTCCCCTGACAGGGAGCGGGGCCAACGTCCTGACTTTC.